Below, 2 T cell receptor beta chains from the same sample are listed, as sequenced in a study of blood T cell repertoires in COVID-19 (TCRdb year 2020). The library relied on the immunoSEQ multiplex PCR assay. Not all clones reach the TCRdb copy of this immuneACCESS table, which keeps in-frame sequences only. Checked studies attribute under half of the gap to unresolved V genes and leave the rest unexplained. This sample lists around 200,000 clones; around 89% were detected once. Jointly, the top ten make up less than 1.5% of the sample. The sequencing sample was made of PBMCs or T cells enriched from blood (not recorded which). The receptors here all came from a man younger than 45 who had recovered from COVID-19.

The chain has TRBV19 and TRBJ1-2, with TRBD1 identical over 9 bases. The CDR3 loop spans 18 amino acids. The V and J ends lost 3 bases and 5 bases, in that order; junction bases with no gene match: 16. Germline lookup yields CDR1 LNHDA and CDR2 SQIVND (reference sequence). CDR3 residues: CASSIRLSPGQGSYGYTF. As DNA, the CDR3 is TGTGCCAGTAGTATCCGATTATCGCCGGGACAGGGTTCGTATGGCTACACCTTC.

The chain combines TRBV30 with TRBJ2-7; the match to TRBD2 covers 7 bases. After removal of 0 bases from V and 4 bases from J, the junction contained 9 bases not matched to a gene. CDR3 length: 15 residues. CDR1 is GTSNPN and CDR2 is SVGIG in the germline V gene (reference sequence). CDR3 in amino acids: CAWSVRGRARYEQYF. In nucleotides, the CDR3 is TGTGCCTGGAGTGTACGGGGGAGGGCCCGATACGAGCAGTACTTC.